The 20 T cell receptor beta chains below were found in one sample sequenced in a study of CD8+ T cells in alopecia areata. In each case, RNA was isolated and then reverse transcribed into cDNA as the sequencing template. Method: immunoSEQ multiplex PCR; TCRdb's copy keeps in-frame clones and lacks some. The data hold around 140,000 clones, with about 47% observed a single time. The starting material was CD8+ T cells sorted from blood, obtained at week 0. These receptors originate from a human donor with alopecia areata.

This clone was seen a few times. The J gene is TRBJ1-5, the V gene TRBV5-1; 9 bases fit TRBD1. CDR1 is SGHRS, CDR2 YFSETQ, per germline. The CDR3 is 16 amino acids. J gave up 1 base and V 3 bases, and 5 bases lay outside the gene matches. The CDR3 region has the DNA TGCGCCAGCAGCTATACAGGGGGCCGGAGCAATCAGCCCCAGCATTTT. Translated, it gives CASSYTGGRSNQPQHF.

V is TRBV29-1 and J is TRBJ2-1, with unresolved D. V lost 5 bases and J lost 4, with 6 bases in between. The CDR3 loop spans 11 amino acids. Germline CDR1 and CDR2: SQVTM and ANQGSEA. In nucleotides, the CDR3 is TGCAGCGTTACACTATACAATGAGCAGTTCTTC. Amino acids: CSVTLYNEQFF.

The chain combines TRBV2 with TRBJ1-2; 8 bases are a match to TRBD1. The CDR3 consists of 15 residues. The V gene's germline CDR1 is SNHLY and CDR2 FYNNEI. Trimming took 5 bases from V and 7 from J; bases not matched to a gene: 12. In DNA form, the CDR3 reads TGTGCCAGCAGTTACGCTAAGCAGGGGGCTAGTGGCTACACCTTC. Its translation: CASSYAKQGASGYTF.

This chain joins TRBV27 and TRBJ1-6, with TRBD1 matching over 8 bases. The CDR3 totals 15 residues. V shed 5 bases, J shed 7 bases, and the junction held 7 bases outside the gene matches. Germline V lookup: CDR1 MNHEY, CDR2 SMNVEV (reference sequence). DNA of the CDR3: TGTGCCAGCAGTATTAGAGCAGGGGGCAATTCACCCCTCCACTTT. It translates to CASSIRAGGNSPLHF.

Only a few counts were recorded for this clone. This chain links TRBV4-3 with TRBJ1-5; D is unclear. The CDR3 length is 15 residues. Germline V CDR1 and CDR2: LGHNA, YSLEER. Trimming pared 0 bases from V and 3 bases from J, leaving 9 bases between. The CDR3 coding sequence is TGCGCCAGCAGCCAAGATTTGGCCCCCAATCAGCCCCAGCATTTT. Protein product: CASSQDLAPNQPQHF.

This clone showed up just once. The rearrangement joins TRBV9 to TRBJ1-1; D is unclear. Deletions cut 0 bases from V and 0 bases from J, with 9 bases between. The CDR3 has 15 residues. CDR1 is SGDLS, CDR2 YYNGEE, per germline. The DNA of the CDR3 is TGTGCCAGCAGCGTAGCGGACGGGGTGAACACTGAAGCTTTCTTT. Translated: CASSVADGVNTEAFF.

The gene calls are TRBV5-6 and TRBJ2-7; possible D gene TRBD2, 5 bases. Deletions cut 6 bases from V and 6 bases from J, with 19 bases between. This CDR3 region has 14 residues. The germline CDR1 and CDR2 sequences are SGHDT and YYEEEE. CDR3 nucleotide sequence: TGTGCCAGCACCTTTGCCCGGGGAGACGGCGAGCAGTACTTC. Residues: CASTFARGDGEQYF.

The chain recombines TRBV5-1 with TRBJ2-7; 8 bases map to TRBD1. The CDR3 sequence is 13 residues long. The J segment lost 2 bases and the V segment lost 3 bases, leaving 1 base of the junction unmatched. Germline values: CDR1 SGHRS, CDR2 YFSETQ. CDR3: CASSSQGAYEQYF. CDR3 sequence (DNA): TGCGCCAGCAGCTCACAGGGGGCCTACGAGCAGTACTTC. Full variable domain (rest looked up from reference TRBV5-1 and TRBJ2-7): KAGVTQTPRYLIKTRGQQVTLSCSPISGHRSVSWYQQTPGQGLQFLFEYFSETQRNKGNFPGRFSGRQFSNSRSEMNVSTLELGDSALYLCASSSQGAYEQYFGPGTRLTVT.

This clone turned up a few times. Other nucleotide sequences in the sample specify the same CDR3. The V gene is TRBV5-6, the J gene TRBJ2-7; D call uncertain. V shed 4 bases and J shed 0 bases, with 2 bases lying between them. The CDR3 runs 11 residues. CDR1 and CDR2 (germline): SGHDT, YYEEEE. The CDR3 spells CASSDSYEQYF. The CDR3 nucleotides read TGTGCCAGCAGCGACTCCTACGAGCAGTACTTC.

The chain carries TRBV5-1 and TRBJ2-7; 7 bases map to TRBD1. This CDR3 comprises 15 residues. Per germline, CDR1 SGHRS and CDR2 YFSETQ. J lost 2 bases, V lost 0 bases, and 5 bases had no gene match. CDR3 in DNA: TGCGCCAGCAGCTTGGAGGGGGCGCTGGCCTACGAGCAGTACTTC. Its protein product is CASSLEGALAYEQYF. The variable domain in full, completed from reference TRBV5-1 and TRBJ2-7, reads KAGVTQTPRYLIKTRGQQVTLSCSPISGHRSVSWYQQTPGQGLQFLFEYFSETQRNKGNFPGRFSGRQFSNSRSEMNVSTLELGDSALYLCASSLEGALAYEQYFGPGTRLTVT.

This clone was detected only a few times. V and J are TRBV5-1 and TRBJ2-5; D not certain. CDR1 SGHRS and CDR2 YFSETQ come from the germline V gene. This CDR3 is 13 amino acids long. V dropped 0 bases and J dropped 5 bases, with 8 bases sitting between them. DNA for the CDR3: TGCGCCAGCAGCTTGGGACTTCGGGAGACCCAGTACTTC. Amino acids: CASSLGLRETQYF.

This clone was found a few times. This sequence joins TRBV5-6 and TRBJ1-1, with 7 bases lining up with TRBD1. Per the germline V gene, CDR1 is SGHDT and CDR2 is YYEEEE. Trimming removed 4 bases from V and 4 bases from J; junction bases left unmatched: 4. This CDR3 contains 13 residues. The CDR3 here is CASSGQATTEAFF. The CDR3 coding sequence is TGTGCCAGCAGCGGACAGGCGACCACTGAAGCTTTCTTT.

The chain combines TRBV11-2 with TRBJ2-1, with D perhaps being TRBD1 or TRBD2 (5 bases each). Trimming took 5 bases from V and 2 from J, leaving 13 bases between them. Germline V gene data show CDR1 as SGHAT and CDR2 as FQNNGV. This CDR3 is 15 amino acids long. This chain's CDR3 is CASSRGAGTYNEQFF. CDR3 sequence (DNA): TGTGCCAGCAGCCGAGGGGCAGGCACCTACAATGAGCAGTTCTTC.

This clone was seen more than once but under ten times. The CDR3 region has the DNA TGCGCCAGCAATGGGGACGGATCTATGAACACTGAAGCTTTCTTT. It yields the protein CASNGDGSMNTEAFF. The gene calls are TRBV10-1 and TRBJ1-1; D possibly corresponds to TRBD1 (5 bases). The germline V gene encodes CDR1 WNHNN and CDR2 SYGVQD (reference sequence). The CDR3 spans 15 residues. V gave up 7 bases and J gave up 0 bases, with 15 bases separating them.

This chain connects TRBV6-6 to TRBJ2-7, with unresolved D. The CDR3 covers 12 residues. In germline, CDR1 is MNHNY, CDR2 SVGAGI (reference sequence). V dropped 6 bases and J dropped 6 bases, with 12 bases sitting between them. For the CDR3, the DNA is TGTGCCAGCAGCCCGATGGGTAGCGAGCAGTACTTC. Protein sequence: CASSPMGSEQYF.

V usage is TRBV30 and J usage is TRBJ1-2; 9 bases map to TRBD1. Germline lookup yields CDR1 GTSNPN and CDR2 SVGIG (reference sequence). The CDR3 is made up of 13 amino acids. The ends lost 7 bases at V and 6 bases at J; junction bases unmatched: 9. As DNA, the CDR3 is TGTGCCTCATACAGGGGGCATCGAGATGGCTACACCTTC. Translated, it gives CASYRGHRDGYTF.

The chain couples TRBV5-6 to TRBJ2-7; TRBD1 might be the D (6 bases). V was trimmed by 3 bases and J by 6 bases, leaving 13 bases between them. CDR3 length: 13 residues. Germline CDR1 reads SGHDT; CDR2 reads YYEEEE. The CDR3 here is CASSSTPRGEQYF. The DNA of the CDR3 is TGTGCCAGCAGCTCTACTCCCAGGGGCGAGCAGTACTTC.

In this sample, this clone turned up a few times. This rearrangement joins TRBV30 to TRBJ1-2, with 7 bases that match TRBD1. This CDR3 spans 13 amino acids. The germline V gene has CDR1 GTSNPN and CDR2 SVGIG (reference sequence). V shed 4 bases and J 5 bases; nucleotides not matched to a gene: 7. The CDR3 here is CAWTWQGEYGYTF. In DNA, the CDR3 is TGTGCCTGGACGTGGCAGGGGGAGTATGGCTACACCTTC. Full variable domain (rest looked up from reference TRBV30 and TRBJ1-2): SQTIHQWPATLVQPVGSPLSLECTVEGTSNPNLYWYRQAAGRGLQLLFYSVGIGQISSEVPQNLSASRPQDRQFILSSKKLLLSDSGFYLCAWTWQGEYGYTFGSGTRLTVV.

The J gene is TRBJ2-5, the V gene TRBV2; D call uncertain. Germline V gives CDR1 SNHLY, CDR2 FYNNEI. CDR3 length equals 12 residues. Trimming removed 6 bases at V and 3 bases at J, with 8 bases between. CDR3 in DNA: TGTGCCAGCAGAAAAAGGGAAGAGACCCAGTACTTC. Amino acids: CASRKREETQYF.

The chain couples TRBV7-8 to TRBJ2-5; maybe TRBD1 (6 bases). The CDR3 extends over 15 amino acids. Germline assignment: CDR1 SGHVS and CDR2 FQNEAQ. V dropped 5 bases and J dropped 3 bases, with 16 bases sitting between them. Here the CDR3 DNA reads TGTGCCAGCAGCGCCAACAGGGCTGGGAAAGAGACCCAGTACTTC. Its protein is CASSANRAGKETQYF.